One and the same sample provided the 27 T cell receptor beta chains below, sequenced in a study of spatial heterogeneity in lung cancer. The study, taken as a whole, reports: Mutation tallies in tumors tracked expanded intratumoral alpha and beta TCR counts.

No antigen has been identified for these receptors. The sample's time point: sample taken at primary tumor resection. TCRdb re-derived calls from the 5' RACE reads in MiXCR, one entry per CDR3 protein. The repertoire holds more than 2,500 distinct CDR3 sequences, with 8% as singletons. The sample consisted of lung tumor tissue, taken at surgery. The receptors originated from a male donor with early-stage non-small cell lung cancer.

In its sample, this clonotype is medium-sized. CDR3 amino acids: CASREGDGPVEQYF. CDR3 sequence (DNA): TGTGCCAGCAGAGAAGGGGACGGCCCGGTCGAGCAGTACTTC. This chain links TRBV28 with TRBJ2-7; D may match TRBD1 or TRBD2 (5 bases each). This CDR3 contains 14 residues. V was shortened by 6 bases and J by 6 bases, with 18 bases between the two germline ends. Per germline, CDR1 MDHEN and CDR2 SYDVKM. The full variable domain, in which reference TRBV28 and TRBJ2-7 provide the parts outside the CDR3, is DVKVTQSSRYLVKRTGEKVFLECVQDMDHENMFWYRQDPGLGLRLIYFSYDVKMKEKGDIPEGYSVSREKKERFSLILESASTNQTSMYLCASREGDGPVEQYFGPGTRLTVT.

This clonotype was seen many times. J is TRBJ1-6 and V is TRBV7-6; D remains unclear. CDR3 length: 13 amino acids. Germline CDR1 is SGHVS and CDR2 is FNYEAQ. Trimming took off 5 bases at V and 7 bases at J, with 9 bases between the two ends. Here the CDR3 DNA reads TGTGCCAGCAGCACCAACGCGAATTCACCCCTCCACTTT. This codes for CASSTNANSPLHF.

V is TRBV20-1 and J is TRBJ1-6; TRBD1 matches 7 bases. Germline-derived CDR1 and CDR2 are DFQATT and SNEGSKA (reference sequence). Germline trimming cut 5 bases from V and 5 bases from J; bases unmatched to any gene: 3. The CDR3 consists of 13 residues. CDR3 coding DNA: TGCAGTGCTGGGGGACAGAATAATTCACCCCTCCACTTT. Translation: CSAGGQNNSPLHF.

Only a few counts were recorded for this clonotype. V and J are TRBV18 and TRBJ2-2; D perhaps matches TRBD2 (5 bases). Per germline, CDR1 KGHSH and CDR2 LQKENI. Trimming cost V 3 bases and J 7 bases, with 15 bases left between them. CDR3 length: 15 amino acids. CDR3 nucleotides: TGTGCCAGCTCACCGTCCGAGGGCCGCGGCGGGGAGCTGTTTTTT. It specifies CASSPSEGRGGELFF.

This clonotype is categorized as medium-sized. This chain connects TRBV24-1 to TRBJ1-2, with D possibly matching TRBD1 (5 bases). Germline assignment: CDR1 KGHDR and CDR2 SFDVKD. The CDR3 has 13 residues. The V gene lost 5 bases and the J gene lost 4 bases, with 10 bases spanning the gap. CDR3: CATSGGSGYGYTF. The CDR3 DNA sequence: TGTGCCACCAGTGGGGGGTCGGGCTATGGCTACACCTTC.

This clonotype is medium-sized. The V gene is TRBV28, the J gene TRBJ1-1, with D possibly being TRBD1 (5 bases). The CDR3 spans 15 residues. Germline V CDR1 and CDR2: MDHEN, SYDVKM. V was cut by 7 bases and J by 0 bases, with 15 bases left in between. CDR3 sequence (DNA): TGTGCCAGCACCGACTGGGGCCGCATGAACACTGAAGCTTTCTTT. Amino acid sequence: CASTDWGRMNTEAFF.

This chain links TRBV5-4 with TRBJ1-2, with 9 bases matching TRBD1. The trim removed 2 bases at V and 7 bases at J, leaving 6 bases unmatched. CDR3 size: 14 residues. Germline assignment: CDR1 SGHNT and CDR2 YYREEE (reference sequence). CDR3 coding DNA: TGTGCCAGCAGCTTCCGGGACAGGGTTGGTGGCTACACCTTC. Encoded protein: CASSFRDRVGGYTF.

This clonotype was detected ten times or more. This chain uses TRBV28 with TRBJ2-1, with 10 bases that match TRBD2. V lost 6 bases, J lost 6 bases, and 11 bases stayed unmatched. CDR1 is MDHEN and CDR2 is SYDVKM in the germline V gene. The CDR3 is 16 residues long. DNA for the CDR3: TGTGCCAGCAGGATAGGCGGAGCTAGCGGGAGCAATGAGCAGTTCTTC. Amino acid sequence: CASRIGGASGSNEQFF.

A remark on this clonotype: This may stem from a read error, because a much larger clone lies one nucleotide away. This chain connects TRBV28 to TRBJ2-7; a weak D match, TRBD1 (6 bases). The CDR3 is 16 residues long. CDR1 and CDR2 (germline): MDHEN, SYDVKM. The CDR3 coding sequence is TGTGCCAGCAGTTTCCCCCTCAGGGGCTCCGGCTACGAGCAGCACTTC. It yields the protein CASSFPLRGSGYEQHF.

By share, this clonotype ranks as medium-sized. V usage is TRBV4-1 and J usage is TRBJ1-2; 8 positions match TRBD1. The CDR3 totals 17 residues. With V trimmed by 0 bases and J by 1 base, 7 bases remained unmatched. Germline V gives CDR1 MGHRA, CDR2 YSYEKL. DNA of the CDR3: TGCGCCAGCAGCCAAGATCTTAGGACAGGGATTAACTATGGCTACACCTTC. Protein: CASSQDLRTGINYGYTF.

By frequency in the sample, this clonotype is medium-sized. This chain connects TRBV7-9 to TRBJ1-6; no clear D. Trimming took off 1 base at V and 6 bases at J, with 1 base between the two ends. Looked up from germline, CDR1 is SEHNR and CDR2 is FQNEAQ (reference sequence). This CDR3 contains 12 residues. The CDR3 sequence: CASSLGNSPLHF. In DNA form, the CDR3 reads TGTGCCAGCAGCTTAGGTAATTCACCCCTCCACTTT.

This clonotype is medium-sized. The chain has TRBV6-5 and TRBJ2-5; D is unresolved. Trimming removed 5 bases at V and 3 bases at J, with 7 bases between. Per the germline V gene, CDR1 is MNHEY and CDR2 is SVGAGI. This CDR3 is 12 amino acids long. CDR3 bases: TGTGCCAGCAGTGTACAAGAAGAGACCCAGTACTTC. It codes for CASSVQEETQYF.

By its share, this clonotype is medium-sized. The genes are TRBV6-2 or TRBV6-3 and TRBJ2-1; 7 bases map to TRBD1. Looked up from germline, CDR1 is MNHEY and CDR2 is SVGEGT. J gave up 7 bases and V 7 bases, and 13 bases lay outside the gene matches. This CDR3 spans 15 amino acids. The CDR3 reads CASNTFTGVRNEQFF. The CDR3 nucleotides are TGTGCCAGCAATACCTTTACAGGGGTCAGGAATGAGCAGTTCTTC.

This clonotype is labeled medium-sized. The V and J genes are TRBV5-6 and TRBJ2-1, with D perhaps matching TRBD1 or TRBD2 (6 bases each). Trimming shortened V by 6 bases and J by 4 bases, and 20 bases separated the two germline ends. Germline V gene data show CDR1 as SGHDT and CDR2 as YYEEEE. This CDR3 region has 16 residues. This CDR3 reads CASIPKGGVGYNEQFF. The CDR3, as DNA: TGTGCCAGCATCCCGAAGGGGGGAGTGGGGTACAATGAGCAGTTCTTC.

This clonotype has a count of ten or more. This chain uses TRBV20-1 with TRBJ2-2; 8 positions match TRBD1. Germline V gives CDR1 DFQATT, CDR2 SNEGSKA (reference sequence). The CDR3 is made up of 16 amino acids. V was clipped by 0 bases and J by 3 bases; unmatched bases: 6. For the CDR3, the DNA is TGCAGTGCTAGAGATCCAGAGACAGGGGACACCGGGGAGCTGTTTTTT. It encodes CSARDPETGDTGELFF.

By share of the sample, this clonotype is medium-sized. V is TRBV20-1 and J is TRBJ2-7; D possibly matches TRBD1 or TRBD2 (6 bases each). The germline V gene encodes CDR1 DFQATT and CDR2 SNEGSKA (reference sequence). The CDR3 is 15 residues long. Trimming removed 0 bases from V and 4 bases from J, with 16 bases in between. The CDR3 protein is CSARDFGGDWYEQYF. CDR3 in DNA: TGCAGTGCTAGAGATTTCGGGGGCGATTGGTACGAGCAGTACTTC.

This clonotype was observed at least ten times. The chain carries TRBV30 and TRBJ2-3, with D possibly matching TRBD1 (6 bases). CDR3 length: 14 residues. Germline V gene lookup returns CDR1 GTSNPN and CDR2 SVGIG (reference sequence). V lost 2 bases, J lost 4 bases, and 13 bases lay in between. The CDR3 region is CAWSKQGAADTQYF. The CDR3 region has the DNA TGTGCCTGGAGTAAACAGGGCGCGGCAGATACGCAGTATTTT.

This clonotype counts as medium-sized. This chain uses TRBV7-2 with TRBJ2-7; tentative D call: TRBD2 (5 bases). Trimming took off 1 base at V and 2 bases at J, with 9 bases between the two ends. The CDR3 runs to 14 residues. From germline, CDR1 is SGHTA and CDR2 FQGNSA. The CDR3 DNA follows: TGTGCCAGCAGCTTAGTGGGTAGCGCCTACGAGCAGTACTTC. This gives the protein CASSLVGSAYEQYF.

By sample fraction, this clonotype is medium-sized. This sequence joins TRBV27 and TRBJ2-7, with a possible D match to TRBD1 (7 bases). Germline CDR1 and CDR2: MNHEY and SMNVEV (reference sequence). The ends were cut back, 4 bases at V and 2 bases at J, with 12 bases in the middle. This CDR3 has 14 residues. Written as DNA, the CDR3 is TGTGCCAGCAGTTATGGGGGGACAGCCTACGAGCAGTACTTC. Translating it yields CASSYGGTAYEQYF.

This clonotype ranks as medium-sized. The rearrangement joins TRBV9 to TRBJ2-5, with D possibly being TRBD1 (6 bases). V was cut by 0 bases and J by 5 bases, with 11 bases left in between. CDR1 SGDLS and CDR2 YYNGEE come from the germline V gene. This CDR3 region has 14 residues. The CDR3 protein is CASSVGGGGETQYF. CDR3 bases: TGTGCCAGCAGCGTAGGTGGGGGCGGTGAGACCCAGTACTTC. The full variable domain, completed using reference TRBV9 and TRBJ2-5, is DSGVTQTPKHLITATGQRVTLRCSPRSGDLSVYWYQQSLDQGLQFLIQYYNGEERAKGNILERFSAQQFPDLHSELNLSSLELGDSALYFCASSVGGGGETQYFGPGTRLLVL.

This clonotype is medium-sized within its sample. In DNA form, the CDR3 reads TGTGCCATCAGCAGGGAAAGCACAGATACGCAGTATTTT. Its protein product is CAISRESTDTQYF. The genes are TRBV10-3 and TRBJ2-3; perhaps TRBD1 as D (5 bases). The CDR3 has 13 amino acids. Germline V gene sequence: CDR1 ENHRY, CDR2 SYGVKD. The V and J ends lost 6 bases and 0 bases respectively, with 7 bases between them.

This clonotype is judged medium-sized. The chain couples TRBV11-2 to TRBJ1-6; no definite D call. CDR1 and CDR2 from the germline V gene are SGHAT and FQNNGV. Deletions cut 1 base from V and 9 bases from J, with 4 bases between. CDR3 length: 12 amino acids. CDR3 residues: CASSLGASPLHF. The DNA of the CDR3 is TGTGCCAGCAGCTTAGGCGCTTCACCCCTCCACTTT.

This chain links TRBV6-5 with TRBJ2-3; tentative D call: TRBD1 (6 bases). Germline V gene sequence: CDR1 MNHEY, CDR2 SVGAGI. CDR3 size: 16 residues. Deletions cut 2 bases from V and 11 bases from J, with 23 bases between. Written as DNA, the CDR3 is TGTGCCAGCAGTTACGGTCGGGACATTCTCTATGTGAGGCAGTATTTT. As protein: CASSYGRDILYVRQYF.

This clonotype was seen a single time. The gene calls are TRBV7-9 and TRBJ1-5, with D hard to call. This CDR3 contains 13 residues. The germline V gene has CDR1 SEHNR and CDR2 FQNEAQ (reference sequence). V dropped 4 bases and J dropped 4 bases, with 8 bases sitting between them. The CDR3 nucleotides are TGTGCCAGCAGCTCTCGGTGGAATCAGCCCCAGCATTTT. Encoded protein: CASSSRWNQPQHF.

This clonotype appeared many times. The V call is TRBV12-3 or TRBV12-4, the J call TRBJ1-5; D gene uncertain. This CDR3 comprises 13 residues. Trimming shortened V by 4 bases and J by 2 bases, and 6 bases separated the two germline ends. The CDR3 sequence: CASSSSGNQPQHF. Here the CDR3 DNA reads TGTGCCAGCAGTTCCTCGGGCAATCAGCCCCAGCATTTT.

By proportion, this clonotype is medium-sized (0.01 to 0.1%). This chain uses TRBV30 with TRBJ2-3; D gene unclear. The V and J ends lost 2 bases and 5 bases respectively, with 8 bases between them. Germline assignment: CDR1 GTSNPN and CDR2 SVGIG (reference sequence). This CDR3 has 12 amino acids. CDR3 residues: CAWSLGGDTQYF. The CDR3 region has the DNA TGTGCCTGGAGTCTAGGCGGAGATACGCAGTATTTT.

This clonotype was observed many times. CDR3 sequence: CASSVKASGANVLTF. CDR3 nucleotides: TGTGCCAGTTCCGTTAAGGCGTCCGGGGCCAACGTCCTGACTTTC. The rearrangement joins TRBV19 to TRBJ2-6; no clear D gene. The CDR3 extends over 15 amino acids. The V end lost 8 bases, the J end lost 4 bases, and 15 bases lay between the germline ends. CDR1 is LNHDA, CDR2 SQIVND, per germline (reference sequence).